A selection of T cell receptor beta chains follows, all from one sample in a study of OX40 agonist ivuxolimab in advanced cancers. Data came from immunoSEQ multiplex PCR; TCRdb stores just in-frame clones and leaves some out. The sample lists 90,000 to 100,000 clones, 75% to 90% occurring once. The sequenced sample was CD4+ or CD8+ T cells sorted from blood, obtained in a trial of the OX40 agonist ivuxolimab. Every receptor here comes from an adult with an advanced solid tumor such as melanoma, head and neck, liver or kidney cancer. The CDR3 runs from the conserved cysteine through the conserved F or W. The D gene is left open where the match is weak. Size values are once, few and many counts, or a class for expanded clones, and some rows have none.

>TRBV2|TRBJ1-1|NA|NA
TGTGCCAGCACCGTCACGGGGATGAACACTGAAGCTTTCTTT
CASTVTGMNTEAFF
>TRBV12-5|TRBJ1-2|NA|NA
TGTGCTAGTGGTTTGTCCCCACCCGGGGGCGGCTATGGCTACACCTTC
CASGLSPPGGGYGYTF
>TRBV28|TRBJ2-1|NA|NA
TGTGCCAGCAGCCGCCCCTCTGGGGAGCAGTTCTTC
CASSRPSGEQFF
>TRBV7-8|TRBJ2-5|NA|NA
TGTGCCAGCAGCTTACAGGGGACGCAAGAGACCCAGTACTTC
CASSLQGTQETQYF
>TRBV6-1|TRBJ1-2|TRBD1|once
TGTGCCAACGATGAACCGGGACAGGGGGCCGGTGGCTACACCTTC
CANDEPGQGAGGYTF
>TRBV11-3|TRBJ2-2|TRBD2|NA
TGTGCCAGCCTTAGCGGGGGTGCGAACACCGGGGAGCTGTTTTTT
CASLSGGANTGELFF
>TRBV6-6|TRBJ1-5|NA|NA
TGTGCCAGCAGTTCCGAGTTAAGTCAGCCCCAGCATTTT
CASSSELSQPQHF
>TRBV18|TRBJ1-4|NA|NA
TGTGCCAGCTCACCACCGTCCGGGACGGGGGAAAAACTGTTTTTT
CASSPPSGTGEKLFF
>TRBV2|TRBJ1-3|NA|NA
TGTGCCAGCAGTTTCAATGTGGACACCATATATTTT
CASSFNVDTIYF
>TRBV11-3|TRBJ2-2|NA|NA
TGTGCCAGCAGTTCAAGGTGGGGCGGGGAGCTGTTTTTT
CASSSRWGGELFF
>TRBV7-2|TRBJ2-1|NA|NA
TGTGCCAGCAGCACAGAAGCGTTTACCTACAATGAGCAGTTCTTC
CASSTEAFTYNEQFF
>TRBV29-1|TRBJ2-6|NA|NA
TGCAGCTCCGGGGACTCTGGGGCCAACGTCCTGACTTTC
CSSGDSGANVLTF
>TRBV5-1|TRBJ1-4|NA|NA
TGCGCCAGCAGCCCCTTAGGGGTAACTAATGAAAAACTGTTTTTT
CASSPLGVTNEKLFF
>TRBV7-8|TRBJ1-1|NA|NA
TGTGCCAGCAGCTTAGACAGGAACACTGAAGCTTTCTTT
CASSLDRNTEAFF
>TRBV6-4|TRBJ1-2|NA|NA
TGTGCCAGCAGTTTCACAGGAACCTATGGCTACACCTTC
CASSFTGTYGYTF
>TRBV11-1|TRBJ2-7|TRBD2|NA
TGTGCCAGCAGCACGGGACTAGCCCGCGAGCAGTACTTC
CASSTGLAREQYF
>TRBV5-1|TRBJ2-3|NA|NA
TGCGCCAGCAGCTTCAGGGGATTGGCAGATACGCAGTATTTT
CASSFRGLADTQYF
>TRBV5-4|TRBJ2-1|NA|NA
TGTGCCAGCAGCCCAGCGGACCGCTCCTACAATGAGCAGTTCTTC
CASSPADRSYNEQFF
>TRBV27|TRBJ1-4|NA|NA
TGTGCCCTCAGAGAGGGCCACCATAATGAAAAACTGTTTTTT
CALREGHHNEKLFF
>TRBV10-2|TRBJ1-1|TRBD1|NA
TGCGCCAGCAGTTATACAGGGGACACTGAAGCTTTCTTT
CASSYTGDTEAFF
>TRBV7-2|TRBJ1-1|NA|NA
TGTGCCAGCAGCTCCCGGACAGTCGGCGTCACTGAAGCTTTCTTT
CASSSRTVGVTEAFF
>TRBV2|TRBJ1-1|NA|NA
TGTGCCAGCAGCGCCCAACCGACAGTCAGCACTGAAGCTTTCTTT
CASSAQPTVSTEAFF
>TRBV19|TRBJ1-6|NA|few
TGTGCCAGTAGTTTTGTGTTCGGGCAGAGCTCCTATAATTCACCCCTCCACTTT
CASSFVFGQSSYNSPLHF
>TRBV2|TRBJ1-5|TRBD1|NA
TGTGCCAGCAGGGCTGCCGGGACAGGGCTTCAGCCCCAGCATTTT
CASRAAGTGLQPQHF
>TRBV28|TRBJ1-4|TRBD1|NA
TGTGCCAGCAGTACAGGGGGCCATGAAAAACTGTTTTTT
CASSTGGHEKLFF
>TRBV12-5|TRBJ1-1|NA|NA
TGTGCTAGTGCCCGAGGGGGGAACACTGAAGCTTTCTTT
CASARGGNTEAFF
>TRBV29-1|TRBJ1-1|NA|once
TGCAGCGTGAAGTGGGCTCTAGACACTGAAGCTTTCTTT
CSVKWALDTEAFF
>TRBV27|TRBJ2-7|TRBD1|NA
TGTGCCAGCAGAAGGACAGGGTTTTCCTACGAGCAGTACTTC
CASRRTGFSYEQYF
>TRBV10-3|TRBJ2-7|NA|NA
TGTGCCATCAGTGCAGGAGACTACCCCCACGAGCAGTACTTC
CAISAGDYPHEQYF
>TRBV19|TRBJ2-3|TRBD2|few
TGTGCCAGCCGACTAGCGGGAGTGGCAGATACGCAGTATTTT
CASRLAGVADTQYF
>TRBV6-1|TRBJ2-3|NA|NA
TGTGCCAGCAGTGACCGGGTAGATACGCAGTATTTT
CASSDRVDTQYF
>TRBV30|TRBJ1-2|NA|NA
TGTGCCTGGAGTGTGAGTGGCTATGGCTACACCTTC
CAWSVSGYGYTF
>TRBV5-6|TRBJ2-1|TRBD2|NA
TGTGCCAGCAGCTTGCCGGGCGGGAGGGCCGGGGAGCAGTTCTTC
CASSLPGGRAGEQFF
>TRBV19|TRBJ2-1|TRBD2|NA
TGTGCCAGTAGGGCACTAGCGGGAGGCCACAATGAGCAGTTCTTC
CASRALAGGHNEQFF
>TRBV15|TRBJ2-7|TRBD2|once
TGTGCCACCAGCCGGGGGGTAACCTACGAGCAGTACTTC
CATSRGVTYEQYF
>TRBV30|TRBJ2-7|NA|NA
TGTGCCTGGAACCGGGGCCCGCCGCAGCAGTACTTC
CAWNRGPPQQYF
>TRBV5-1|TRBJ2-3|TRBD1|NA
TGCGCCAGCAGCTTGGCCGGGACAGAATGGGATACGCAGTATTTT
CASSLAGTEWDTQYF
>TRBV28|TRBJ2-2|TRBD1|NA
TGTGCCAGCAGTTTTGTGGCCCCGGGACAGTCGAACACCGGGGAGCTGTTTTTT
CASSFVAPGQSNTGELFF
>TRBV19|TRBJ2-1|NA|NA
TGTGCCAGTAGTATAGCGGGAGAGACCTACAATGAGCAGTTCTTC
CASSIAGETYNEQFF
>TRBV28|TRBJ2-3|NA|NA
TGTGCCAGCCCGCCCCTGTCTCCCCAGGATACTAGCACAGATACGCAGTATTTT
CASPPLSPQDTSTDTQYF
>TRBV20-1|TRBJ1-2|NA|NA
TGCAGTGCTGGGGAGAACTATGGCTACACCTTC
CSAGENYGYTF
>TRBV19|TRBJ1-5|TRBD1|NA
TGTGCCAGTAGTTCGGGACAGGGAGGTAATCAGCCCCAGCATTTT
CASSSGQGGNQPQHF
>TRBV29-1|TRBJ1-4|TRBD1|NA
TGCAGCGTTGCTCAGGGGGCAGGAACTAATGAAAAACTGTTTTTT
CSVAQGAGTNEKLFF
>TRBV6-6|TRBJ1-2|TRBD1|few
TGTGCCAGCAGTTACTCGGGCAGGGGGGGTTATGGCTACACCTTC
CASSYSGRGGYGYTF
>TRBV7-2|TRBJ2-2|NA|NA
TGTGCCAGCAGCCCGGACTTTACGAACACCGGGGAGCTGTTTTTT
CASSPDFTNTGELFF
>TRBV5-1|TRBJ2-1|TRBD2|NA
TGCGCCAGCAGCCCACGCGCTAGCGGGATTGGAAATGAGCAGTTCTTC
CASSPRASGIGNEQFF
>TRBV28|TRBJ1-1|NA|NA
TGTGCCAGCAGTAACCCCGGGCGGAGTCTCACTGAAGCTTTCTTT
CASSNPGRSLTEAFF
>TRBV9|TRBJ2-3|NA|NA
TGTGCCAGCAGCGTAGGGGTTGACACAGATACGCAGTATTTT
CASSVGVDTDTQYF
>TRBV27|TRBJ2-6|TRBD1|NA
TGTGCCAGCTCCCCCGGGACAGGATTTTCTGGGGCCAACGTCCTGACTTTC
CASSPGTGFSGANVLTF
>TRBV5-4|TRBJ1-5|NA|NA
TGTGCCAGCAGCTTGGACAGGGACCAGCCCCAGCATTTT
CASSLDRDQPQHF
>TRBV5-1|TRBJ2-1|TRBD2|NA
TGCGCCAGCAGCTTGTTACCGGGACTAGTTGGTTACAATGAGCAGTTCTTC
CASSLLPGLVGYNEQFF
>TRBV6-5|TRBJ2-7|NA|NA
TGTGCCAGCAGACGGGACAACTCCTACGAGCAGTACTTC
CASRRDNSYEQYF
>TRBV6-6|TRBJ1-6|NA|NA
TGTGCCAGCAGTTATAACGGAGGGAATAATTCACCCCTCCACTTT
CASSYNGGNNSPLHF
>TRBV10-3|TRBJ1-1|NA|NA
TGTGCCATCAGTGGTAGGACTCTCCCCGGGGACACTGAAGCTTTCTTT
CAISGRTLPGDTEAFF
>TRBV18|TRBJ2-7|TRBD1|NA
TGTGCCAGCTCACCCCGGGACAGGGACTACGAGCAGTACTTC
CASSPRDRDYEQYF
>TRBV2|TRBJ1-4|NA|once
TGTGCCAGCAGTGACGGCACGGGGGGATGGGGAAAACTGTTTTTT
CASSDGTGGWGKLFF
>TRBV18|TRBJ2-3|NA|NA
TGTGCCAGCTCACCAGAACCTCCGGGGGCCAGAGATACGCAGTATTTT
CASSPEPPGARDTQYF